The clone carrying this TCR beta chain was seen a single time. Germline CDR1 MNHEY, CDR2 SMNVEV (reference sequence). The CDR3 contains 16 residues. Trimming stripped 6 bases from V and 0 bases from J, with 12 bases between. The data originate from a study of cytomegalovirus exposure and HLA in healthy donors. 60 Vbeta and 13 Jbeta primers were used in PCR. Data came from immunoSEQ multiplex PCR; TCRdb stores just in-frame clones and leaves some out. The data contain roughly 130,000 clones, about 80% of them singletons. The sequence came from a girl aged 2 to 9 in good health and CMV-seronegative. Sequenced: PBMCs. This sequence joins TRBV27 and TRBJ2-6; tentatively, D is TRBD2 (6 bases). The CDR3 loop is CASSLRGGSGANVLTF. Written as DNA, the CDR3 is TGTGCCAGCAGCCTAAGGGGAGGCTCTGGGGCCAACGTCCTGACTTTC. The whole variable domain, filled in from reference TRBV27 and TRBJ2-6, reads EAQVTQNPRYLITVTGKKLTVTCSQNMNHEYMSWYRQDPGLGLRQIYYSMNVEVTDKGDVPEGYKVSRKEKRNFPLILESPSPNQTSLYFCASSLRGGSGANVLTFGAGSRLTVL.